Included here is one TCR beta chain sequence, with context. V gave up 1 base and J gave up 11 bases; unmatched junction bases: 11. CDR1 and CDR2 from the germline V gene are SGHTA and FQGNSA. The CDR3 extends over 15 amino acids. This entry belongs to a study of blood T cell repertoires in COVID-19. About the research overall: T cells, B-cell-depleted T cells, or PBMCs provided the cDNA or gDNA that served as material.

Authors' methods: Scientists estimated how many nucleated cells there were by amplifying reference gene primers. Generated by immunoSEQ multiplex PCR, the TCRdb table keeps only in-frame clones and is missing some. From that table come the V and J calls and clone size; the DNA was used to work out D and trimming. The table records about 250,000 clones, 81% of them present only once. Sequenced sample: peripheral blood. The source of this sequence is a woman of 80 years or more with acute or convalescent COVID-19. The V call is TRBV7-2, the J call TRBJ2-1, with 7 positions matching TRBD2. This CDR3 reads CASSLVSGEGRKQFF. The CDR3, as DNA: TGTGCCAGCAGCTTAGTATCGGGGGAGGGCCGGAAGCAGTTCTTC.